The clone carrying this TCR beta chain came up a few times. What it recognizes is unknown. V shed 6 bases and J shed 0 bases, with 8 bases lying between them. This CDR3 comprises 14 residues. CDR1 and CDR2 from the germline V gene are SGHTA and FQGNSA. The sample comes from a study of T cell repertoires in cytomegalovirus infection. Study details: Public TCR beta signatures were indicative of both CMV infection and a matching HLA type.

Whole-study findings and limits: Carriage of CMV together with the relevant HLA was identifiable through cumulative public TCR beta family frequency. HLA-C-restricted CMV clonotypes gave the most frequent clonotype in two of eight donors.

Via MiXCR, TCRdb re-called the reads, giving one row per CDR3 protein. The sample records around 550,000 distinct CDR3 sequences, about 30% being singletons. Specimen: PBMCs. This sequence was found in a human donor in good health (CMV status not recorded). Some clones in this sample may be carry-over from other donors' samples. V is TRBV7-2 and J is TRBJ2-2; D gene uncertain. CDR3 protein: CASRGLSNTGELFF. CDR3 DNA sequence: TGTGCCAGCAGGGGTCTATCGAACACCGGGGAGCTGTTTTTT.